This TCR beta chain was sequenced for a study of control samples from healthy donors and cancer patients. This clone was observed once. Profiled with immunoSEQ multiplex PCR; TCRdb holds only in-frame clones, not every one. The sample records about 120,000 clones, about 90% being singletons. Source material: blood. The sequence was obtained from a woman between 45 and 65 years old in good health.

The CDR3 protein is CASSLGRQGQETQYF. As DNA, the CDR3 is TGCGCCAGCAGCTTGGGGAGACAGGGCCAAGAGACCCAGTACTTC. The J gene is TRBJ2-5, the V gene TRBV5-1, with 7 bases that match TRBD1. V was clipped by 0 bases and J by 1 base; unmatched bases: 3. This CDR3 spans 15 amino acids. Germline V lookup: CDR1 SGHRS, CDR2 YFSETQ.